These 31 T cell receptor beta chains were sequenced from one sample in a study of technical replicates of blood from a handful of donors. Data came from immunoSEQ multiplex PCR; TCRdb stores just in-frame clones and leaves some out. There are 90,000 to 100,000 clones in the sample; around 96% occur only once, and about 0.3% lies in the top ten. The specimen sequenced was T cells isolated from PBMCs. These receptor sequences come from a human donor in good health.

This clone was observed a single time. The V and J genes are TRBV2 and TRBJ1-5; possible D gene TRBD1, 5 bases. Germline CDR1 SNHLY, CDR2 FYNNEI. There are 15 residues in the CDR3. The V end lost 8 bases, the J end lost 1 base, and 15 bases lay between the germline ends. The CDR3 region is CASGGGLSSNQPQHF. CDR3 DNA sequence: TGTGCCAGCGGGGGGGGGTTGTCGAGCAATCAGCCCCAGCATTTT. Together with reference TRBV2 and TRBJ1-5, the CDR3 gives the full variable domain: EPEVTQTPSHQVTQMGQEVILRCVPISNHLYFYWYRQILGQKVEFLVSFYNNEISEKSEIFDDQFSVERPDGSNFTLKIRSTKLEDSAMYFCASGGGLSSNQPQHFGDGTRLSIL.

This clone appeared a single time. The chain uses TRBV5-5 and TRBJ2-1, with 9 nucleotides matching TRBD1. J lost 9 bases, V lost 0 bases, and 7 bases had no gene match. The CDR3 sequence is 15 residues long. The germline V gene has CDR1 SGHKS and CDR2 YYEKEE (reference sequence). The CDR3 DNA sequence: TGTGCCAGCAGCTTGGAAGGGACAGGGAGGCGTGAGCAGTTCTTC. Translation gives CASSLEGTGRREQFF.

This chain links TRBV5-4 with TRBJ1-2; no reliable D call. Germline CDR1 SGHNT, CDR2 YYREEE (reference sequence). This CDR3 is built from 15 residues. With 0 bases removed from V and 3 bases from J, the gap between germline ends came to 12 bases. DNA of the CDR3: TGTGCCAGCAGCTTGGGTGGCGAGGGATACTATGGCTACACCTTC. Its protein is CASSLGGEGYYGYTF.

The chain couples TRBV15 to TRBJ2-5, with 8 bases that match TRBD1. CDR1 and CDR2 from the germline V gene are LNHNV and YYDKDF (reference sequence). The CDR3 totals 14 residues. The J segment lost 2 bases and the V segment lost 4 bases, leaving 3 bases of the junction unmatched. This CDR3 reads CATSTDREQETQYF. The CDR3 region has the DNA TGTGCCACCAGCACGGACAGGGAACAAGAGACCCAGTACTTC. Full variable domain (outside the CDR3, taken from reference TRBV15 and TRBJ2-5): DAMVIQNPRYQVTQFGKPVTLSCSQTLNHNVMYWYQQKSSQAPKLLFHYYDKDFNNEADTPDNFQSRRPNTSFCFLDIRSPGLGDTAMYLCATSTDREQETQYFGPGTRLLVL.

This chain connects TRBV18 to TRBJ2-2, with 13 bases matching TRBD2. CDR3 length equals 16 residues. Germline V gene data show CDR1 as KGHSH and CDR2 as LQKENI. With V trimmed by 5 bases and J by 6 bases, 6 bases remained unmatched. CDR3 residues: CASSGLAGVDAGELFF. Here the CDR3 DNA reads TGTGCCAGCTCAGGACTAGCGGGAGTAGACGCCGGGGAGCTGTTTTTT.

The chain employs TRBV9 and TRBJ2-7, with D perhaps matching TRBD2 (6 bases). CDR1 SGDLS and CDR2 YYNGEE come from the germline V gene. The CDR3 loop spans 15 amino acids. Between the trimmed V and J ends, which lost 2 bases and 1 base, there was a span of 13 bases. The CDR3 nucleotides read TGTGCCAGCAGCGTGGGTGGGACTTTTTCCTACGAGCAGTACTTC. Amino acid sequence: CASSVGGTFSYEQYF.

The rearrangement joins TRBV6-5 to TRBJ1-1; D may be TRBD1 (6 bases). Deletions cut 6 bases from V and 0 bases from J, with 14 bases between. Germline values: CDR1 MNHEY, CDR2 SVGAGI. This CDR3 region has 15 residues. The CDR3 DNA reads TGTGCCAGCAGACAGGGCGACAGTATGAACACTGAAGCTTTCTTT. Translation: CASRQGDSMNTEAFF.

V usage is TRBV5-5 and J usage is TRBJ1-4, with D unclear. V lost 0 bases to trimming and J lost 1 base, with 4 bases between them. Germline V lookup: CDR1 SGHKS, CDR2 YYEKEE (reference sequence). The CDR3 has 14 residues. In DNA, the CDR3 is TGTGCCAGCAGCTTGGACGGAACTAATGAAAAACTGTTTTTT. Its protein is CASSLDGTNEKLFF.

This chain connects TRBV7-2 to TRBJ1-1, with a possible D match to TRBD1 (5 bases). Trimming left V 3 bases short and J 7 bases short, with 18 bases between. The CDR3 runs to 15 residues. Per germline, CDR1 SGHTA and CDR2 FQGNSA. The CDR3 DNA is TGTGCCAGCAGCTTTAGTGGGGTGTGGGGGGGTGAAGCTTTCTTT. This gives the protein CASSFSGVWGGEAFF.

The CDR3 DNA follows: TGTGCCAGTAGCCGGCATAGCGGGTTGTTTGAGCAGTACTTC. Translation gives CASSRHSGLFEQYF. The chain couples TRBV19 to TRBJ2-7, with 7 bases aligning to TRBD2. This CDR3 is built from 14 residues. Per germline, CDR1 LNHDA and CDR2 SQIVND (reference sequence). Trimming at V came to 6 bases and at J to 7 bases, leaving 12 bases not matched to a gene.

The count of this clone is one. This chain links TRBV11-2 with TRBJ1-1; D might be TRBD1 (6 bases). This CDR3 is 14 amino acids long. Trimming shortened V by 4 bases and J by 3 bases, and 12 bases separated the two germline ends. The germline V gene has CDR1 SGHAT and CDR2 FQNNGV. The CDR3 protein is CASSSLQGYTEAFF. In DNA form, the CDR3 reads TGTGCCAGCAGCTCCCTCCAGGGGTACACTGAAGCTTTCTTT.

The genes are TRBV10-3 and TRBJ1-4; the match to TRBD1 covers 7 bases. This CDR3 comprises 12 residues. The V gene end was trimmed by 10 bases and the J gene end by 8 bases; junction bases not matched to a gene: 7. In germline, CDR1 is ENHRY, CDR2 SYGVKD. Here the CDR3 reads CATRQGGEKLFF. The CDR3 DNA reads TGTGCCACAAGACAGGGAGGAGAAAAACTGTTTTTT.

The chain employs TRBV6-1 and TRBJ2-3; 7 bases map to TRBD2. V lost 7 bases, J lost 3 bases, and 7 bases stayed unmatched. The CDR3 runs to 14 residues. CDR1 and CDR2 (germline): MNHNS, SASEGT. In DNA form, the CDR3 reads TGTGCCAGCATGGTGGGAGGGCTAACAGATACGCAGTATTTT. Protein: CASMVGGLTDTQYF.

The gene calls are TRBV5-6 and TRBJ1-1, with TRBD1 matching over 10 bases. Germline V gene lookup returns CDR1 SGHDT and CDR2 YYEEEE. This CDR3 spans 14 amino acids. Trimming at V came to 5 bases and at J to 4 bases, leaving 5 bases not matched to a gene. The CDR3 coding sequence is TGTGCCAGCAGGGGACAGGGGCACATCACTGAAGCTTTCTTT. Translated: CASRGQGHITEAFF.

The J gene is TRBJ2-3, the V gene TRBV15; TRBD2 matches at 11 bases. CDR3 length equals 17 residues. Germline lookup yields CDR1 LNHNV and CDR2 YYDKDF (reference sequence). V was clipped by 2 bases and J by 2 bases; unmatched bases: 6. CDR3 DNA: TGTGCCACCAGCAGAAAAACTAGCGGGAGAGCCACAGATACGCAGTATTTT. It encodes CATSRKTSGRATDTQYF.

The chain has TRBV7-2 and TRBJ2-5; perhaps TRBD2 as D (6 bases). Trimming took 1 base from V and 3 from J, leaving 6 bases between them. The germline gives CDR1 SGHTA, CDR2 FQGNSA. The CDR3 sequence is 13 residues long. This CDR3 reads CASSLGTKETQYF. DNA for the CDR3: TGTGCCAGCAGCTTAGGGACTAAAGAGACCCAGTACTTC.

The chain has TRBV6-1 and TRBJ1-2, with 8 bases identical to TRBD1. With 1 base clipped from V and 8 bases from J, the junction kept 6 bases outside the gene matches. This CDR3 has 14 amino acids. Germline V gene sequence: CDR1 MNHNS, CDR2 SASEGT. CDR3 region: CASSEGTGSRGYTF. For the CDR3, the DNA is TGTGCCAGCAGTGAAGGGACAGGGTCTCGCGGCTACACCTTC.

The V and J genes are TRBV5-5 and TRBJ2-7, with 10 nucleotides matching TRBD2. CDR1 is SGHKS, CDR2 YYEKEE, per germline (reference sequence). CDR3 size: 15 residues. V was clipped by 2 bases and J by 0 bases; unmatched bases: 2. CDR3 DNA sequence: TGTGCCAGCAGCTTACTAGCGGGATCCTCCTACGAGCAGTACTTC. It encodes CASSLLAGSSYEQYF. The variable domain in full, with the rest retrieved from reference TRBV5-5 and TRBJ2-7, is DAGVTQSPTHLIKTRGQQVTLRCSPISGHKSVSWYQQVLGQGPQFIFQYYEKEERGRGNFPDRFSARQFPNYSSELNVNALLLGDSALYLCASSLLAGSSYEQYFGPGTRLTVT.

This chain's CDR3 is CASSFNSWTGNYGYTF. The CDR3 DNA follows: TGTGCCAGCAGCTTTAATAGCTGGACAGGCAACTATGGCTACACCTTC. V is TRBV27 and J is TRBJ1-2; 7 nucleotides align to TRBD1. V dropped 6 bases and J dropped 2; count of bases not matched to a gene: 12. The CDR3 spans 16 residues. From germline, CDR1 is MNHEY and CDR2 SMNVEV (reference sequence).

The chain is built from TRBV27 and TRBJ1-5; TRBD1 aligns across 7 bases. The CDR3 runs to 14 residues. With 3 bases clipped from V and 5 bases from J, the junction kept 4 bases outside the gene matches. Germline loops: CDR1 MNHEY, CDR2 SMNVEV (reference sequence). The CDR3 sequence is CASSFRTGDQPQHF. DNA for the CDR3: TGTGCCAGCAGTTTCCGGACAGGCGATCAGCCCCAGCATTTT.

The V and J genes are TRBV6-4 and TRBJ2-2, with D perhaps matching TRBD2 (6 bases). Trimming cost V 3 bases and J 4 bases, with 6 bases left between them. The germline V gene has CDR1 MRHNA and CDR2 SNTAGT. This CDR3 spans 13 amino acids. The CDR3 sequence: CASSETSTGELFF. CDR3 coding DNA: TGTGCCAGCAGTGAGACTAGCACCGGGGAGCTGTTTTTT.

V and J are TRBV2 and TRBJ2-5; weak D call: TRBD2 (5 bases). The CDR3 spans 13 residues. V lost 11 bases and J 4 bases, leaving 17 bases between the germline ends. Germline V gives CDR1 SNHLY, CDR2 FYNNEI. The chain's CDR3 is CAPKAEVAETQYF. The CDR3 DNA is TGTGCCCCAAAGGCGGAGGTAGCAGAGACCCAGTACTTC.

This chain uses TRBV6-5 with TRBJ1-1; D gene uncertain. Trimming pared 6 bases from V and 0 bases from J, leaving 8 bases between. Germline V CDR1 and CDR2: MNHEY, SVGAGI. The CDR3 loop spans 13 amino acids. CDR3 sequence: CASRGAMNTEAFF. Here the CDR3 DNA reads TGTGCCAGCAGGGGAGCGATGAACACTGAAGCTTTCTTT.

V gene TRBV7-3 combines with J gene TRBJ2-1, with D possibly being TRBD2 (6 bases). Trimming pared 1 base from V and 9 bases from J, leaving 19 bases between. Germline V lookup: CDR1 SGHTA, CDR2 FQGTGA. CDR3 length equals 16 residues. The CDR3 spells CASSLNKGGGLGEQFF. The CDR3 coding sequence is TGTGCCAGCAGCTTAAATAAGGGCGGAGGGCTTGGTGAGCAGTTCTTC.

The V call is TRBV7-2, the J call TRBJ1-2; TRBD1 matches 10 bases. The CDR3 runs to 17 residues. Germline lookup yields CDR1 SGHTA and CDR2 FQGNSA. The V and J ends lost 2 bases and 8 bases, in that order; junction bases with no gene match: 14. The CDR3 is CASSLTYGQGGSSGYTF. The CDR3, as DNA: TGTGCCAGCAGCTTAACCTACGGACAGGGGGGGTCTAGCGGCTACACCTTC.

The CDR3 sequence is CASSVLLYEQYF. The CDR3 DNA reads as TGCGCCAGCAGTGTCCTGTTATACGAGCAGTACTTC. This rearrangement joins TRBV10-2 to TRBJ2-7; D is unresolved. Looked up from germline, CDR1 is WSHSY and CDR2 is SAAADI. The CDR3 covers 12 residues. V was trimmed by 4 bases and J by 4 bases, leaving 8 bases between them.

The chain uses TRBV10-1 and TRBJ2-1, with TRBD2 matching over 8 bases. The trim removed 4 bases at V and 6 bases at J, leaving 2 bases unmatched. The V gene's germline CDR1 is WNHNN and CDR2 SYGVQD (reference sequence). The CDR3 runs to 13 residues. The CDR3 protein is CASSVGLVNEQFF. The CDR3 DNA reads TGCGCCAGCAGTGTGGGACTAGTCAATGAGCAGTTCTTC.

The chain is built from TRBV10-2 and TRBJ1-1, with a possible D match to TRBD1 (5 bases). The germline gives CDR1 WSHSY, CDR2 SAAADI. The germline V and J ends were trimmed by 6 bases and 0 bases, with 17 bases remaining between them. The CDR3 spans 16 residues. In nucleotides, the CDR3 is TGCGCCAGCAGGAGCGGGGGGGGTAGGATGAACACTGAAGCTTTCTTT. Protein sequence: CASRSGGGRMNTEAFF.

The genes are TRBV7-2 and TRBJ1-1; perhaps TRBD1 as D (6 bases). V was trimmed by 7 bases and J by 5 bases, leaving 17 bases between them. This CDR3 is built from 14 residues. CDR1 is SGHTA, CDR2 FQGNSA, per germline. The DNA for the CDR3 is TGTGCCAGCACCCTTCTCAGGGGAGGGACTGAAGCTTTCTTT. Protein sequence: CASTLLRGGTEAFF.

The chain carries TRBV7-3 and TRBJ2-2; D perhaps matches TRBD1 (6 bases). The germline gives CDR1 SGHTA, CDR2 FQGTGA. The CDR3 covers 16 residues. V gave up 1 base and J gave up 0 bases, with 9 bases separating them. CDR3 loop: CASSLMGHSNTGELFF. CDR3 in DNA: TGTGCCAGCAGCTTAATGGGACACTCGAACACCGGGGAGCTGTTTTTT. The whole variable domain, filled in from reference TRBV7-3 and TRBJ2-2, reads GAGVSQTPSNKVTEKGKYVELRCDPISGHTALYWYRQSLGQGPEFLIYFQGTGAADDSGLPNDRFFAVRPEGSVSTLKIQRTERGDSAVYLCASSLMGHSNTGELFFGEGSRLTVL.

The chain joins TRBV6-5 to TRBJ1-2, with TRBD1 as a possible D gene (5 bases). With 7 bases removed from V and 3 bases from J, the gap between germline ends came to 15 bases. The CDR3 is 14 amino acids. Germline V gene sequence: CDR1 MNHEY, CDR2 SVGAGI. The CDR3 region is CASTKTALHYGYTF. In DNA, the CDR3 is TGTGCCAGCACCAAGACAGCGCTCCACTATGGCTACACCTTC.